The source of this T cell receptor beta chain is a study of T-cell reconstitution after alpha-beta-depleted transplantation in children. General study points: Roughly two months post-transplant, alpha-beta T cells reportedly originated from several hundred graft clones that had expanded.

Trimming at V came to 0 bases and at J to 1 base, leaving 4 bases not matched to a gene. CDR1 and CDR2 from the germline V gene are LGHNA and YSLEER. This CDR3 spans 17 amino acids. Unique molecular identifiers were incorporated during preparation of the TCRbeta library. TCRdb reanalysed the PCR reads using MiXCR and keeps one entry per CDR3 protein. The sample comprises more than 400,000 distinct CDR3 sequences, around 46% of which are singletons, and roughly a quarter rests with the top ten. To note about this clonotype: Its antigen is unidentified.

This clonotype was obtained from a girl aged 2 to 10 with aplastic anemia, due to receive a stem cell transplant. This rearrangement joins TRBV4-3 to TRBJ2-5; 11 positions agree with TRBD2. This specimen was PBMCs, taken before TCRalphabeta/CD19-depleted stem cell transplant. The CDR3 nucleotides are TGCGCCAGCAGCCAAGATGTTCTAGCGGGAGGCCAAGAGACCCAGTACTTC. Translation: CASSQDVLAGGQETQYF.